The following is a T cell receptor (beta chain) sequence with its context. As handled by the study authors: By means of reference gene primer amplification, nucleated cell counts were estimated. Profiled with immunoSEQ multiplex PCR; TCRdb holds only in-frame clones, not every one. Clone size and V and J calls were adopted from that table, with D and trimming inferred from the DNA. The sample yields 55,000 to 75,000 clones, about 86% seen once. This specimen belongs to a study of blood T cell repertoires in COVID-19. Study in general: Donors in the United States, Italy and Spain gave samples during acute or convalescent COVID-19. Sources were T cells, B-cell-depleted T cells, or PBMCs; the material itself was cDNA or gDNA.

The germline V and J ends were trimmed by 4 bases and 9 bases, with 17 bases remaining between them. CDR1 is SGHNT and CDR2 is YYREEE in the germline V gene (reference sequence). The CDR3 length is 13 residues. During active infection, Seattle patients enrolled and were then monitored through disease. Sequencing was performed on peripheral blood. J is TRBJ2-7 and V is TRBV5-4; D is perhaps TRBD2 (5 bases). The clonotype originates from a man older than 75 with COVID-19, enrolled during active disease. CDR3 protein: CASSQEAARRQYF. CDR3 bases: TGTGCCAGCAGCCAGGAGGCCGCGCGACGGCAGTACTTC.